The 26 T cell receptor beta chains listed next were all sequenced from one sample in a study of blood T cell repertoires in COVID-19. TCRdb keeps only in-frame clones here, not all; method: immunoSEQ multiplex PCR. Of about 210,000 clones in the sample, 90% to 95% were seen once. The sequenced sample was peripheral blood. These TCRs come from a young man with acute or convalescent COVID-19.

This chain uses TRBV7-3 with TRBJ2-5; 8 bases are shared with TRBD1. Germline V gene sequence: CDR1 SGHTA, CDR2 FQGTGA. The V and J ends lost 1 base and 5 bases, in that order; junction bases with no gene match: 9. There are 16 residues in the CDR3. CDR3 DNA sequence: TGTGCCAGCAGCTTAATTGGGGGACAGGTGACGGAGACCCAGTACTTC. Its protein product is CASSLIGGQVTETQYF.

The chain employs TRBV11-1 and TRBJ2-1; 11 bases match TRBD2. This CDR3 spans 15 amino acids. Per the germline V gene, CDR1 is SGHAT and CDR2 is FQDESV (reference sequence). The V segment lost 4 bases and the J segment 7 bases; nucleotides outside the gene matches: 6. The CDR3 sequence is CASSYTSGSRNEQFF. In DNA form, the CDR3 reads TGTGCCAGCAGCTACACTAGCGGGAGTCGGAATGAGCAGTTCTTC. Full variable domain (rest looked up from reference TRBV11-1 and TRBJ2-1): EAEVAQSPRYKITEKSQAVAFWCDPISGHATLYWYRQILGQGPELLVQFQDESVVDDSQLPKDRFSAERLKGVDSTLKIQPAELGDSAMYLCASSYTSGSRNEQFFGPGTRLTVL.

The chain uses TRBV9 and TRBJ2-1, with 7 bases that match TRBD2. V shed 4 bases and J 0 bases; nucleotides not matched to a gene: 10. This CDR3 region has 17 residues. Germline V gene data show CDR1 as SGDLS and CDR2 as YYNGEE. The CDR3, as DNA: TGTGCCAGCAGCCAAGGATCTAGCGGCAACTCCTACAATGAGCAGTTCTTC. Translating it yields CASSQGSSGNSYNEQFF.

The rearrangement joins TRBV5-6 to TRBJ1-5; no definite D call. Germline CDR1 is SGHDT and CDR2 is YYEEEE. Trimming shortened V by 0 bases and J by 6 bases, and 4 bases separated the two germline ends. The CDR3 loop spans 12 amino acids. The CDR3 loop reads CASSLVSQPQHF. In nucleotides, the CDR3 is TGTGCCAGCAGCTTGGTGAGTCAGCCCCAGCATTTT.

CDR3 residues: CASTPRSGTEAFF. The CDR3 region has the DNA TGTGCCAGCACCCCACGGTCTGGCACTGAAGCTTTCTTT. This rearrangement joins TRBV11-2 to TRBJ1-1; D is ambiguous. The CDR3 spans 13 residues. The germline V and J ends were trimmed by 7 bases and 4 bases, with 13 bases remaining between them. Germline values: CDR1 SGHAT, CDR2 FQNNGV.

This clone was observed a single time. V gene TRBV4-2 combines with J gene TRBJ2-1; the match to TRBD2 covers 16 bases. V lost 2 bases to trimming and J lost 6 bases; unmatched junction nucleotides: 25. The CDR3 length is 24 residues. The V gene's germline CDR1 is LGHNA and CDR2 YNFKEQ. The chain's CDR3 is CASSQRPSRVPGLAGGPTGNEQFF. DNA for the CDR3: TGTGCCAGCAGCCAAAGGCCCTCGCGAGTTCCGGGACTAGCGGGAGGGCCCACAGGCAATGAGCAGTTCTTC.

The chain recombines TRBV28 with TRBJ1-6; 7 nucleotides match TRBD1. The V gene's germline CDR1 is MDHEN and CDR2 SYDVKM. The V gene end was trimmed by 11 bases and the J gene end by 9 bases; junction bases not matched to a gene: 7. This CDR3 has 12 amino acids. CDR3 nucleotide sequence: TGTGCCCTCCAGGGGGGCAGTTCACCCCTCCACTTT. It codes for CALQGGSSPLHF. The complete variable domain, with remaining parts taken from reference TRBV28 and TRBJ1-6, reads DVKVTQSSRYLVKRTGEKVFLECVQDMDHENMFWYRQDPGLGLRLIYFSYDVKMKEKGDIPEGYSVSREKKERFSLILESASTNQTSMYLCALQGGSSPLHFGNGTRLTVT.

This chain links TRBV12-3 or TRBV12-4 with TRBJ1-2, with D unclear. Trimming shortened V by 2 bases and J by 10 bases, and 11 bases separated the two germline ends. The CDR3 has 12 amino acids. The CDR3 DNA reads TGTGCCAGCAGTTTACAGACTAGAGACTACACCTTC. Its translation is CASSLQTRDYTF.

The V call is TRBV30, the J call TRBJ1-2; 10 bases are shared with TRBD1. The CDR3 has 14 amino acids. Germline-derived CDR1 and CDR2 are GTSNPN and SVGIG (reference sequence). The V segment lost 1 base and the J segment 6 bases; nucleotides outside the gene matches: 5. The CDR3 DNA reads TGTGCCTGGAGTGGACAGGGGGCCCGGAATGGCTACACCTTC. Translation gives CAWSGQGARNGYTF.

The J gene is TRBJ1-1, the V gene TRBV2, with D perhaps matching TRBD1 (5 bases). This CDR3 region has 13 residues. V was trimmed by 7 bases and J by 5 bases, leaving 14 bases between them. Germline CDR1 SNHLY, CDR2 FYNNEI. For the CDR3, the DNA is TGTGCCAGCAATAGGGAGGGGAAGACTGAAGCTTTCTTT. Protein sequence: CASNREGKTEAFF.

The rearrangement joins TRBV7-6 to TRBJ2-3, with TRBD2 as a possible D gene (5 bases). V was trimmed by 0 bases and J by 6 bases, leaving 10 bases between them. The CDR3 is 14 amino acids. The germline V gene encodes CDR1 SGHVS and CDR2 FNYEAQ. The DNA of the CDR3 is TGTGCCAGCAGCTTAGCGGGGAGAGGGGATACGCAGTATTTT. It translates to CASSLAGRGDTQYF.

The rearrangement joins TRBV10-3 to TRBJ1-1; maybe TRBD1 (6 bases). The CDR3 runs to 15 residues. Germline V gene data show CDR1 as ENHRY and CDR2 as SYGVKD. Trimming removed 4 bases at V and 3 bases at J, with 15 bases between. The CDR3 coding sequence is TGTGCCATCAGTGGAGGGGCGGGGGCCGACACTGAAGCTTTCTTT. Translated: CAISGGAGADTEAFF.

CDR3 in DNA: TGTGCCAGCAGCCAGACAGGGTCCCCCAATCAGCCCCAGCATTTT. This sequence encodes CASSQTGSPNQPQHF. This chain uses TRBV9 with TRBJ1-5, with 7 positions matching TRBD1. The CDR3 runs 15 residues. Germline values: CDR1 SGDLS, CDR2 YYNGEE. The V and J ends lost 4 bases and 3 bases, in that order; junction bases with no gene match: 7.

The CDR3 here is CAWSRGQQYEQYF. The CDR3 DNA reads as TGTGCCTGGAGTAGAGGACAGCAGTACGAGCAGTACTTC. The chain joins TRBV30 to TRBJ2-7; maybe TRBD1 (6 bases). V was pared by 2 bases and J by 4 bases, with 12 bases between. CDR1 is GTSNPN, CDR2 SVGIG, per germline (reference sequence). This CDR3 contains 13 residues.

The CDR3 nucleotides are TGTGCCAGCAGCTCGGAGGGTCAGCCCCAGCATTTT. Its protein is CASSSEGQPQHF. The rearrangement joins TRBV5-4 to TRBJ1-5; D uncertain. V lost 3 bases and J lost 6, with 7 bases in between. Germline assignment: CDR1 SGHNT and CDR2 YYREEE (reference sequence). CDR3 length: 12 amino acids.

This clone came up once. The chain joins TRBV7-6 to TRBJ2-5, with D unclear. The CDR3 is 14 residues long. CDR1 is SGHVS, CDR2 FNYEAQ, per germline. V dropped 1 base and J dropped 1 base, with 7 bases sitting between them. The CDR3 bases are TGTGCCAGCAGCTTAGTCAGCGTCCAAGAGACCCAGTACTTC. This gives the protein CASSLVSVQETQYF.

V is TRBV11-2 and J is TRBJ2-3; 9 nucleotides align to TRBD2. After removal of 1 base from V and 1 base from J, the junction contained 3 bases not matched to a gene. Germline V gene lookup returns CDR1 SGHAT and CDR2 FQNNGV. The CDR3 length is 16 residues. The CDR3 loop is CASSLGSGGRTDTQYF. The CDR3 DNA sequence: TGTGCCAGCAGCTTAGGAAGCGGGGGGCGCACAGATACGCAGTATTTT.

The rearrangement links TRBV28 to TRBJ2-7; 8 bases agree with TRBD1. The V gene end was trimmed by 6 bases and the J gene end by 9 bases; junction bases not matched to a gene: 7. The CDR3 contains 12 residues. Germline V lookup: CDR1 MDHEN, CDR2 SYDVKM. CDR3: CASRTGGKWQYF. The CDR3 DNA reads as TGTGCCAGCAGAACAGGGGGAAAATGGCAGTACTTC.

The CDR3 sequence: CASSGGTGYEQYF. CDR3 bases: TGTGCCAGCAGCGGGGGGACAGGGTACGAGCAGTACTTC. This chain links TRBV5-6 with TRBJ2-7; TRBD1 agrees at 9 bases. The length of the CDR3 is 13 residues. Trimming at V came to 4 bases and at J to 4 bases, leaving 3 bases not matched to a gene. Germline assignment: CDR1 SGHDT and CDR2 YYEEEE.

This clone was detected only once. The rearrangement joins TRBV7-9 to TRBJ1-4; 8 positions match TRBD1. From germline, CDR1 is SEHNR and CDR2 FQNEAQ (reference sequence). The CDR3 contains 15 residues. Unmatched junction bases numbered 6, after V lost 4 bases and J lost 5 bases. The CDR3 bases are TGTGCCAGCAGCTCACGGGACAGGCTAAATGAAAAACTGTTTTTT. Its protein product is CASSSRDRLNEKLFF.

The rearrangement joins TRBV27 to TRBJ2-2, with D perhaps TRBD1 (6 bases). The germline V gene encodes CDR1 MNHEY and CDR2 SMNVEV (reference sequence). The CDR3 is 13 amino acids. The V and J ends lost 5 bases and 6 bases respectively, with 10 bases between them. CDR3 DNA sequence: TGTGCCAGCAGTATACACAGGGCCGGGGAGCTGTTTTTT. Translation gives CASSIHRAGELFF.

The chain recombines TRBV15 with TRBJ1-1, with 7 nucleotides matching TRBD1. This CDR3 has 14 amino acids. V lost 1 base, J lost 5 bases, and 4 bases stayed unmatched. The germline gives CDR1 LNHNV, CDR2 YYDKDF (reference sequence). Here the CDR3 DNA reads TGTGCCACCAGCAGAGGATCAGGGGGTACTGAAGCTTTCTTT. This translates into CATSRGSGGTEAFF.

The J gene is TRBJ2-1, the V gene TRBV5-1, with a weak D call TRBD1 (6 bases). The CDR3 length is 16 residues. Germline assignment: CDR1 SGHRS and CDR2 YFSETQ. Trimming took 4 bases from V and 6 from J, leaving 20 bases between them. The CDR3 reads CASSRQGNLGLNEQFF. The CDR3 DNA sequence: TGCGCCAGCAGCCGCCAGGGGAATCTTGGTCTCAATGAGCAGTTCTTC.

V is TRBV28 and J is TRBJ2-3; maybe TRBD1 (5 bases). CDR3 length: 13 amino acids. Germline V gene sequence: CDR1 MDHEN, CDR2 SYDVKM. The V gene lost 7 bases and the J gene lost 11 bases, with 19 bases spanning the gap. The chain's CDR3 is CASTPGARQGQYF. The CDR3 coding sequence is TGTGCCAGCACCCCTGGGGCTAGGCAGGGGCAGTATTTT.

J is TRBJ2-2 and V is TRBV28, with D maybe TRBD2 (5 bases). V lost 7 bases and J 5 bases, leaving 20 bases between the germline ends. Germline CDR1 MDHEN, CDR2 SYDVKM. The CDR3 spans 16 residues. The CDR3: CASIGQAARDTGELFF. CDR3 sequence (DNA): TGTGCCAGCATCGGCCAAGCGGCCCGTGATACCGGGGAGCTGTTTTTT.

This chain uses TRBV28 with TRBJ2-2; the D is unclear. Trimming took off 8 bases at V and 1 base at J, with 8 bases between the two ends. The CDR3 sequence is 13 residues long. The germline V gene encodes CDR1 MDHEN and CDR2 SYDVKM. CDR3 in DNA: TGTGCCAGCTCCCCGGGGAACACCGGGGAGCTGTTTTTT. Its translation: CASSPGNTGELFF.